The 16 T cell receptor delta chains reported below all come from one sample, sequenced in a study of γδ T cells in repeated Plasmodium falciparum infection. Bulk repertoires came from Vgamma9/Vdelta2+ or Vdelta2-negative gammadelta T cells flow-sorted from PBMC. TCRdb processed the multiplex PCR reads again with the CATT caller. The sample shows about 57,000 delta-chain clones, approximately 1.5% of them seen only once. The sequencing sample was made of gamma-delta T cells from blood. These receptors were taken from a pool of human donors (malaria-infected and uninfected, not separated).

The table lists this clone with a few counts. This likely reflects a read error, since a far larger clone is one base away. Different DNA sequences within this sample yield the same CDR3. The V call is TRDV1, the J call TRDJ1, with 10 bases matching TRDD3. There are 24 residues in the CDR3. The ends lost 5 bases at V and 1 base at J; junction bases unmatched: 31. The germline CDR1 and CDR2 sequences are TSWWSYY and QGS. The CDR3 sequence is CALGILLGAFPRTGGFGSTDKLIF. CDR3 coding DNA: TGTGCTCTTGGGATTCTTCTAGGGGCCTTTCCAAGGACTGGGGGATTTGGAAGCACCGATAAACTCATCTTT.

This clone showed up many times. TCRdb attributes to this sequence the protein of a much larger clone, which differs from the DNA translation at residue 15; a read error is likely, and the protein displayed is translated from the DNA. V and J are TRDV1 and TRDJ1, with 9 bases lining up with TRDD3. CDR1 and CDR2 from the germline V gene are TSWWSYY and QGS. With 3 bases clipped from V and 2 bases from J, the junction kept 34 bases outside the gene matches. The CDR3 loop spans 25 amino acids. CDR3 region: CALGDSPTTEPQPRAGGLPTDKLIF. The CDR3 coding sequence is TGTGCTCTTGGGGACTCTCCTACAACGGAACCCCAACCCCGTGCTGGGGGATTACCAACCGATAAACTCATCTTT.

Notes on this clone: The protein held in TCRdb is that of a much larger clone and does not match this DNA's translation at residue 14, likely because of a read error; the protein shown is translated from the DNA. The chain carries TRDV1 and TRDJ1; TRDD2 might be the D (6 bases). In the absence of a J gene in TCRdb, the DNA was matched to germline to assign it here. The CDR3 is 24 residues long. Germline V lookup: CDR1 TSWWSYY, CDR2 QGS. The CDR3 reads CAIGETGLPKRGGNPPINTDKLIF. As DNA, the CDR3 is TGTGCTATTGGGGAAACGGGCCTTCCCAAACGTGGAGGGAATCCACCCATAAACACCGATAAACTCATCTTT.

As to this clone: This DNA translates differently at residue 7 from the TCRdb protein, which is that of a much larger clone; a read error is likely, and the protein shown is the DNA's own translation. The chain employs TRDV1 and TRDJ1, with 10 bases aligning to TRDD3. CDR1 TSWWSYY and CDR2 QGS come from the germline V gene. V lost 3 bases, J lost 2 bases, and 33 bases stayed unmatched. The CDR3 has 25 residues. The CDR3 region is CALGDSLTTEPQPRTGGLPTDKLIF. CDR3 bases: TGTGCTCTTGGGGACTCTCTTACAACGGAACCCCAACCCCGTACTGGGGGATTACCAACCGATAAACTCATCTTT.

Concerning this clone itself: This likely traces to a read error, being one base from a far larger clone. The same CDR3 is also encoded by other DNA sequences in this sample. CDR3 bases: TGTGCTCTTGGGCCTCGCGTTCCTACCATGGGGACAAGACCCAAGTACACCGATAAACTCATCTTT. Residues: CALGPRVPTMGTRPKYTDKLIF. The V call is TRDV1, the J call TRDJ1; the match to TRDD2 covers 7 bases. In the absence of a J gene in TCRdb, the DNA was matched to germline to assign it here. V was clipped by 5 bases and J by 0 bases; unmatched bases: 27. This CDR3 is built from 22 residues. Germline lookup yields CDR1 TSWWSYY and CDR2 QGS.

This clone was observed a few times. Translating this DNA gives a protein that differs at residue 11 from the TCRdb one, which belongs to a much larger clone; a read error is likely, and the protein shown is this translation. V and J are TRDV1 and TRDJ1, with D possibly TRDD3 on 6 matching bases. In germline, CDR1 is TSWWSYY, CDR2 QGS. CDR3 length: 23 residues. The V gene lost 3 bases and the J gene lost 10 bases, with 45 bases spanning the gap. CDR3 loop: CALGDSTFNGTRNGWGTTGGLIF. The CDR3, as DNA: TGTGCTCTTGGGGACTCGACCTTCAACGGCACACGAAACGGCTGGGGCACGACCGGGGGACTCATCTTT.

Concerning this clone: TCRdb shows a much larger clone's protein in place of this DNA's translation, and the two differ at residue 3, likely through a read error; the protein shown is translated from the DNA. The chain carries TRDV1 and TRDJ1; the D call may be TRDD2 or TRDD3 (8 bases each). TCRdb gives no J gene; it was assigned here by matching the DNA to germline. This CDR3 contains 25 residues. The germline CDR1 and CDR2 sequences are TSWWSYY and QGS. CDR3 region: CAFGEGDFLRDPWGKSTRGTDKLIF. The CDR3, as DNA: TGTGCTTTTGGGGAAGGGGACTTCCTACGTGACCCCTGGGGGAAGTCGACCCGAGGCACCGATAAACTCATCTTT.

The table lists this clone with many counts. The TCRdb record carries a much larger clone's protein, which differs from this DNA's translation at residue 6; a read error is the likely cause, and the protein listed here is the DNA translation. This chain uses TRDV1 with TRDJ1, with D perhaps TRDD2 or TRDD3 (7 bases each). V shed 4 bases and J shed 2 bases, with 29 bases lying between them. This CDR3 contains 20 residues. Germline V lookup: CDR1 TSWWSYY, CDR2 QGS. CDR3 residues: CALGGPFFLLMGIVTDKLIF. DNA of the CDR3: TGTGCTCTTGGGGGGCCCTTTTTCCTACTCATGGGGATAGTAACCGATAAACTCATCTTT.

This clone was seen repeatedly, ten times or more. A read error is possible here, since a much larger clone lies one base away. For the V gene the call is TRDV1; the J gene has no call; the D segment call TRDD2 is taken from the table without a DNA check. Looked up from germline, CDR1 is TSWWSYY and CDR2 is QGS. The CDR3 has 17 residues. In nucleotides, the CDR3 is TGTGCTCCTCCCTCCTTCCCCCAAGGTACGGACACCGATAAACTCACCTTT. Its protein is CAPPSFPQGTDTDKLTF.

Only a few counts were recorded for this clone. With only one base between it and a far larger clone, this is likely a read error. The identical CDR3 is also encoded by other nucleotide sequences in the sample. The rearrangement links TRDV1 to TRDJ1; 8 bases align to TRDD3. TCRdb gives no J gene; it was assigned here by matching the DNA to germline. Germline V CDR1 and CDR2: TSWWSYY, QGS. The CDR3 runs to 21 residues. The V gene end was trimmed by 3 bases and the J gene end by 0 bases; junction bases not matched to a gene: 21. Here the CDR3 reads CALGERPSIVLGGSYTDKLIF. Here the CDR3 DNA reads TGTGCTCTTGGGGAGCGGCCTTCCATCGTACTGGGGGGATCATACACCGATAAACTCATCTTT.

This clone was counted between two and nine times. TCRdb attributes to this sequence the protein of a much larger clone, which differs from the DNA translation at residue 20; a read error is likely, and the protein displayed is translated from the DNA. The V gene is TRDV1, the J gene TRDJ1; 11 nucleotides line up with TRDD3. CDR3 size: 25 residues. The germline CDR1 and CDR2 sequences are TSWWSYY and QGS. The CDR3 protein is CALGEQSIRYPIVGDTFRYADKLTF. CDR3 DNA sequence: TGTGCTCTTGGGGAACAAAGTATCAGGTACCCCATTGTGGGGGATACGTTCAGGTACGCCGATAAACTCACCTTT.

Details on this clone: TCRdb lists the protein of a much larger clone for this DNA, which differs at residue 19, so this is likely a read error; the protein given here is translated from the DNA itself. V gene TRDV1 combines with J gene TRDJ1; 13 nucleotides agree with TRDD3. Germline matching of the DNA provided the J gene here, since TCRdb leaves it blank. Germline CDR1 is TSWWSYY and CDR2 is QGS. The CDR3 runs to 22 residues. The CDR3 reads CALGELRRYWGIRYPNTDELIF. CDR3 nucleotides: TGTGCTCTTGGGGAACTACGGCGATACTGGGGGATACGCTATCCTAACACCGATGAACTCATCTTT.

This clone has a handful of counts. A far larger clone is off by one base, so a read error is likely. At the DNA level, this CDR3 is encoded by other sequences in the same sample as well. The chain joins TRDV1 to TRDJ1, with TRDD3 matching 7 bases. Germline assignment: CDR1 TSWWSYY and CDR2 QGS. Germline trimming cut 2 bases from V and 5 bases from J; bases unmatched to any gene: 14. This CDR3 comprises 17 residues. This chain's CDR3 is CALGEELGLRATDKLIF. CDR3 coding DNA: TGTGCTCTTGGGGAAGAACTGGGGCTTAGGGCCACGGATAAACTCATCTTT.

This clone was counted only a few times. The translation of this DNA and the TCRdb protein of a much larger clone differ at residue 15, probably owing to a read error; the protein shown here is translated from the DNA. The J gene is TRDJ1, the V gene TRDV1, with TRDD3 matching over 13 bases. The J gene was not available in TCRdb and was assigned here by matching the DNA to germline segments. The CDR3 is made up of 21 amino acids. The germline V gene encodes CDR1 TSWWSYY and CDR2 QGS. V shed 6 bases and J 1 base; nucleotides not matched to a gene: 20. In nucleotides, the CDR3 is TGTGCTCTTGGCAAACGGTCCAACTGGGGGATACGAGGGGGGTCCACCGATAAACTCATCTTT. It is translated as CALGKRSNWGIRGGSTDKLIF.

There are a few counts of this clone. TCRdb lists the protein of a much larger clone for this DNA, which differs at residue 5, so this is likely a read error; the protein given here is translated from the DNA itself. V gene TRDV2 combines with J gene TRDJ1; D is possibly TRDD3 (5 bases). The J gene comes from matching the DNA to germline here; TCRdb lacks it. The V gene's germline CDR1 is GEAIGNYY and CDR2 EKD. The V and J ends lost 3 bases and 0 bases respectively, with 31 bases between them. The CDR3 loop spans 21 amino acids. The CDR3 reads CACDAYREEEDIRGYTDKLIF. The CDR3 DNA follows: TGTGCCTGTGACGCATATCGGGAAGAAGAGGATATCCGGGGGTACACCGATAAACTCATCTTT.

With respect to this clone: Given a far larger clone just one base away, this is likely a sequencing read error. The V call is TRDV2, the J call TRDJ1; D is uncertain. No J segment appears in TCRdb, so it was assigned here by matching the sequence to germline. Germline V gene lookup returns CDR1 GEAIGNYY and CDR2 EKD. The V end was cut by 4 bases, the J end by 6 bases, with 8 bases between. This CDR3 is built from 11 residues. This chain's CDR3 is CACEEPNKLIF. The CDR3 region has the DNA TGTGCCTGTGAAGAGCCCAATAAACTCATCTTT.